What follows describes a single TCR beta chain. This sample stems from a study of blood T cell repertoires in COVID-19. Study processing details: Reference gene primer amplification yielded estimated nucleated cell counts. This table comes from immunoSEQ multiplex PCR, and its TCRdb copy is limited to in-frame clones, with some not included. Clone size and V and J calls were adopted from that table, with D and trimming inferred from the DNA. Among around 130,000 clones, around 85% were seen once, and the ten largest hold about a sixth. The sequence was obtained from a woman of 80 years or more with acute or convalescent COVID-19. Material: peripheral blood.

CDR3 bases: TGCAGCGTTCGCAGGGGGCAAGGCACAGATACGCAGTATTTT. Translated, it gives CSVRRGQGTDTQYF. The V call is TRBV29-1, the J call TRBJ2-3, with 8 bases that match TRBD1. The CDR3 contains 14 residues. Trimming cost V 5 bases and J 1 base; bases outside gene matches: 5. From germline, CDR1 is SQVTM and CDR2 ANQGSEA.